The subject of this entry is one TCR beta chain. The source of the sample is a study of T cell changes during pregnancy in multiple sclerosis. Germline assignment: CDR1 KGHSH and CDR2 LQKENI. The V and J ends lost 2 bases and 2 bases, in that order; junction bases with no gene match: 13. CDR3 size: 18 residues. TCRdb keeps only in-frame clones here, not all; method: immunoSEQ multiplex PCR. The table records about 100,000 clones, 92% of them present only once. The receptor was derived from a female donor with multiple sclerosis, enrolled in a pregnancy study. V and J are TRBV18 and TRBJ2-7; 9 nucleotides agree with TRBD2. The material was peripheral blood, obtained after pregnancy. CDR3 residues: CASSPRPSGRTQAYEQYF. The CDR3 bases are TGTGCCAGCTCACCAAGGCCAAGCGGGAGGACCCAGGCCTACGAGCAGTACTTC.